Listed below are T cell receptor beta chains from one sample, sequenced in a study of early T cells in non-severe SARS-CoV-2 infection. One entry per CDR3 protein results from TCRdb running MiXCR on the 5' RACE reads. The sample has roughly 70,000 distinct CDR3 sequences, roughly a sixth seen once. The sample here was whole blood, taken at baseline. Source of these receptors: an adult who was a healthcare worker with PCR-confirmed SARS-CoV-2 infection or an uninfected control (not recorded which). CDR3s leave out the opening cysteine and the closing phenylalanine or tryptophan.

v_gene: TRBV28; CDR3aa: ASSPAGQGGFDSPLH
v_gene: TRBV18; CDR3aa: ASSPAWTTNEKLF
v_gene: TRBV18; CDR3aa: ASSPSQANYGYT
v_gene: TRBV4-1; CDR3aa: ASSQPRRGYSPLH
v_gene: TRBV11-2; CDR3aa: ASSLDGSRGEQY
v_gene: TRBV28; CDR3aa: ASSSSRAGKKLPYVQY
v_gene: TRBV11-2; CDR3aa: ASSPFDWGSRSNTEAF
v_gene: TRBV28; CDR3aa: ATNTQGQGRENYGYT
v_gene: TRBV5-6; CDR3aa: ASSLRPGLAGETLSYEQY
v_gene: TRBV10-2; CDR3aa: ASRARTSGSYEQY
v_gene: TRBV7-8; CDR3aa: ASSLGLGDQETQY
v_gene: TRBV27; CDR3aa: ASSLQYGELF
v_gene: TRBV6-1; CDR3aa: ASSAGSSGANVLT
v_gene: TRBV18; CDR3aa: ASSAQETHY
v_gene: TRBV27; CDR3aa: ASSPGTGVNTEAF